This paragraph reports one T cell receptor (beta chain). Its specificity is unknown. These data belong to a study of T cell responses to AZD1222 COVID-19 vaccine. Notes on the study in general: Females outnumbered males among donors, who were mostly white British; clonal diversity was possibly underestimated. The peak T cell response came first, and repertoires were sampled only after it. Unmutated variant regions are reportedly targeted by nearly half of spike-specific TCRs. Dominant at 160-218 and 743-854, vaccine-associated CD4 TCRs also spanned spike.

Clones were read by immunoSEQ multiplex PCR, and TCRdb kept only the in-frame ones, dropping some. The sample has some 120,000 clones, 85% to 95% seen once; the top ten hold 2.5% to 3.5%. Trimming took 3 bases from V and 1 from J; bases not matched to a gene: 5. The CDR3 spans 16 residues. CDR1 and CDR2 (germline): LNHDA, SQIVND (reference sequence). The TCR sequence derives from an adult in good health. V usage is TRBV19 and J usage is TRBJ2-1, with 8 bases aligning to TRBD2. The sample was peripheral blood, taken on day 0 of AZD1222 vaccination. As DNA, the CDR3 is TGTGCCAGTAGTATCGTAGCGGGAAGGTCCTACAATGAGCAGTTCTTC. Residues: CASSIVAGRSYNEQFF.